These T cell receptor beta chains were read from a single sample in a study of blood T cell repertoires in COVID-19. Clones were sequenced by immunoSEQ multiplex PCR, and TCRdb holds only the in-frame ones, with some missing. The repertoire has about 330,000 clones, roughly 90% of them found once; the top ten carry under 4.5%. The sequenced material came from peripheral blood. These receptors all stem from a woman aged 50 to 65 with active or convalescent COVID-19. The CDR3 runs from the conserved cysteine through the conserved F or W.

V	J	CDR3
TRBV9	TRBJ2-1	CASSVASGERNEQFF
TRBV3-1/TRBV3-2	TRBJ2-5	CASRPTSSGQETQYF
TRBV30	TRBJ1-2	CAWTGSNLYGYTF
TRBV23-1	TRBJ1-5	CASSQSPGQGAGNQPQHF
TRBV28	TRBJ1-5	CASTLLQGNQPQHF
TRBV30	TRBJ1-6	CAWTSSGTGNSPLHF
TRBV27	TRBJ1-2	CASSLQGYGYTF
TRBV21-1	TRBJ1-1	CASSDSTGVIPEAFF
TRBV28	TRBJ2-7	CASSSQSYEQYF
TRBV10-3	TRBJ2-1	CAINPAGVGNEQFF
TRBV6-2/TRBV6-3	TRBJ1-2	CASSSRAAGGSGYTF
TRBV7-6	TRBJ2-3	CASSPGLAGPTDTQYF
TRBV14	TRBJ2-7	CASSQERQGVDYEQYF
TRBV24-1	TRBJ2-1	CATSDSGGLSNEQFF
TRBV25-1	TRBJ2-3	CASSALTVPAADTQYF
TRBV4-2	TRBJ2-1	CASSQIWAGEQFF
TRBV7-2	TRBJ1-5	CASSFPGQGAGQPQHF
TRBV7-3	TRBJ2-1	CASSPRGALYNEQFF
TRBV5-1	TRBJ1-1	CASSFGGGNTEAFF
TRBV27	TRBJ2-7	CASSFSGQTSYEQYF
TRBV6-1	TRBJ2-5	CASSDGQGAFPQYF
TRBV5-1	TRBJ2-2	CASSWARAPNTGELFF